This T cell receptor beta chain was recovered during a study of control samples from healthy donors and cancer patients. The assay was immunoSEQ multiplex PCR, and TCRdb's table has in-frame clones only and misses some. The sample yields about 120,000 clones, 93% seen once. This clone was detected a few times. Germline V gene sequence: CDR1 SGHNT, CDR2 YENEEA. This CDR3 is built from 14 residues. V dropped 4 bases and J dropped 3 bases, with 9 bases sitting between them. This chain joins TRBV11-3 and TRBJ1-4; D not certain. The source is a man under 40 in good health. Sequencing was carried out using blood. The DNA of the CDR3 is TGTGCCAGCAGCTATCCCAGAGCTAATGAAAAACTGTTTTTT. As protein: CASSYPRANEKLFF.